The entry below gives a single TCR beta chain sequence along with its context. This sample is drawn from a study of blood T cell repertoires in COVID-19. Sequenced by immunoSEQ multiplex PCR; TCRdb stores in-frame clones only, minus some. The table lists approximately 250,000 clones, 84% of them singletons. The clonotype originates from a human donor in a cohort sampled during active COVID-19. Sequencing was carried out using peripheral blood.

The CDR3 nucleotides are TGTGCCAGCAGCCTAAGTGGACAGTCGAACACCGGGGAGCTGTTTTTT. Protein product: CASSLSGQSNTGELFF. J is TRBJ2-2 and V is TRBV2; a possible D gene is TRBD1 (6 bases). V was shortened by 6 bases and J by 0 bases, with 14 bases between the two germline ends. Per germline, CDR1 SNHLY and CDR2 FYNNEI. The length of the CDR3 is 16 residues.